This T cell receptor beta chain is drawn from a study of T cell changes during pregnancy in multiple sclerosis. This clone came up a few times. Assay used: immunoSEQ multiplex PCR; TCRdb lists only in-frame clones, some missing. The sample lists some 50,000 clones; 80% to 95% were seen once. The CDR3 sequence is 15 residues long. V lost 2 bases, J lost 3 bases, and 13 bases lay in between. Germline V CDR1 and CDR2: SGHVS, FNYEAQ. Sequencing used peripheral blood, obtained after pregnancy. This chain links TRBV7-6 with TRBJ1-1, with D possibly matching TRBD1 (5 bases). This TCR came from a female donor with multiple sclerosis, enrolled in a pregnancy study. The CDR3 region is CASSLSIGGDTEAFF. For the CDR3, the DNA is TGTGCCAGCAGCTTAAGTATAGGAGGGGACACTGAAGCTTTCTTT.